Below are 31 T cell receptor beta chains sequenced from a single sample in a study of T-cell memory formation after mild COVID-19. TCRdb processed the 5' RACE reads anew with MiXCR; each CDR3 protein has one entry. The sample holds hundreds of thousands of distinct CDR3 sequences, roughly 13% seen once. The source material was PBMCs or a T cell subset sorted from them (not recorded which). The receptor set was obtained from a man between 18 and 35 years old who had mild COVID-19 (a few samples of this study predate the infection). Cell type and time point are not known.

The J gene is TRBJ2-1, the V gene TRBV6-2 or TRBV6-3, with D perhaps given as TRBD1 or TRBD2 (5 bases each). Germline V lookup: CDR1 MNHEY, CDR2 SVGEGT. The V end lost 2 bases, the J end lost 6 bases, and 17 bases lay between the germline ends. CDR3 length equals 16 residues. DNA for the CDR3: TGTGCCAGCAGTTACCCCGGGACCATGAGAAGCAATGAGCAGTTCTTC. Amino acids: CASSYPGTMRSNEQFF.

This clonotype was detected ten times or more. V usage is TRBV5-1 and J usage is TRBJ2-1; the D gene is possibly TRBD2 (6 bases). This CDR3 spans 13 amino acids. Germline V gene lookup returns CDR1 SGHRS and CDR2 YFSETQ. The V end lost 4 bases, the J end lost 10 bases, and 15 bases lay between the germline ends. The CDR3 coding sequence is TGCGCCAGCAGCCCGGGGGAGATCGGGGAGCAGTTCTTC. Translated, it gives CASSPGEIGEQFF.

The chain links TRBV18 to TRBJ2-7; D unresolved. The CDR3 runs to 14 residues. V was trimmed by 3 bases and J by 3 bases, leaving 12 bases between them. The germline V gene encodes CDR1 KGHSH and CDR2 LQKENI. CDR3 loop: CASSPADGHYEQYF. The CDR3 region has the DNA TGTGCCAGCTCACCTGCGGACGGCCACTACGAGCAGTACTTC.

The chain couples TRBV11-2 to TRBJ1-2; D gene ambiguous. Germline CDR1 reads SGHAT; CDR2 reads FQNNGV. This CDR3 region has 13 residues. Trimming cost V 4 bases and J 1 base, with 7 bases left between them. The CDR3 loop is CASSSGYNYGYTF. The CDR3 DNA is TGTGCCAGCAGCTCTGGTTATAACTATGGCTACACCTTC.

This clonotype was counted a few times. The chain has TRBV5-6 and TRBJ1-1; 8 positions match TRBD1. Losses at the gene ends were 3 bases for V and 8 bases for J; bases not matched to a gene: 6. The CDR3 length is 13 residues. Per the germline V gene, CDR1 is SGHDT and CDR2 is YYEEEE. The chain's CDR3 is CASSSDRVGEAFF. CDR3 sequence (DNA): TGTGCCAGCAGCTCGGACAGGGTGGGCGAAGCTTTCTTT.

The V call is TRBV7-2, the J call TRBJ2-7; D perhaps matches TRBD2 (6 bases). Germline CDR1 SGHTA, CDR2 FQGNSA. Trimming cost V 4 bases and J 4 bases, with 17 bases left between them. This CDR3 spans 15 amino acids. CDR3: CASSSQEGRPYEQYF. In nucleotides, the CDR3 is TGTGCCAGCAGCTCTCAGGAGGGGCGCCCATACGAGCAGTACTTC.

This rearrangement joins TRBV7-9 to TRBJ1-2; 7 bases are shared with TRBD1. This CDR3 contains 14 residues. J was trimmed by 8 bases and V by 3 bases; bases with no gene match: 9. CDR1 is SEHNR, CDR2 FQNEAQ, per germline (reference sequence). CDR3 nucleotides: TGTGCCAGCAGCTTGCAACAGGGGATTGGAGGCTACACCTTC. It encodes CASSLQQGIGGYTF.

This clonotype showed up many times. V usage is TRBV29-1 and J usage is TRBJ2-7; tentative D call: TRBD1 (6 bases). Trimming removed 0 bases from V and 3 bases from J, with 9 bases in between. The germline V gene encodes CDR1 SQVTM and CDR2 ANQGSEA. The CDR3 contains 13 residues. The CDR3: CSVEDTGLYEQYF. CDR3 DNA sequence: TGCAGCGTTGAAGATACAGGGCTCTACGAGCAGTACTTC.

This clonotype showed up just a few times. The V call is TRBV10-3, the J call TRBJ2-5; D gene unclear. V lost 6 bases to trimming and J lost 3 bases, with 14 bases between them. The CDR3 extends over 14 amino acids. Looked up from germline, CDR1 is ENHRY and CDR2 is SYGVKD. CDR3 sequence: CAISQTLGKETQYF. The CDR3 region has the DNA TGTGCCATCAGCCAGACCCTCGGCAAAGAGACCCAGTACTTC.

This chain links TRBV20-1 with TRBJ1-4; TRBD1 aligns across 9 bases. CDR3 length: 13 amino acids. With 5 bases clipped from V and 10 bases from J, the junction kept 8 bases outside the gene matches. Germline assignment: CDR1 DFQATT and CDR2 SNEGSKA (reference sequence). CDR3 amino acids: CSALRDRVGKLFF. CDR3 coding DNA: TGCAGTGCTCTCAGGGACAGGGTCGGAAAACTGTTTTTT.

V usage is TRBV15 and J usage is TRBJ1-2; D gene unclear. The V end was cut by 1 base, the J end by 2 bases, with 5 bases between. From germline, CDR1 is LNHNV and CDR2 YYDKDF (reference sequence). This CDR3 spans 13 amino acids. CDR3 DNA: TGTGCCACCAGCAGAGTAGGGAACTATGGCTACACCTTC. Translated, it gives CATSRVGNYGYTF.

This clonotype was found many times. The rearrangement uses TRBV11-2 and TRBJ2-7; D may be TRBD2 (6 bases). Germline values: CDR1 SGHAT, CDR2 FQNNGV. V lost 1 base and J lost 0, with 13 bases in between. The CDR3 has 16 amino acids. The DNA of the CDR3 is TGTGCCAGCAGCTTAGGGGAGGACGCATACTCCTACGAGCAGTACTTC. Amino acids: CASSLGEDAYSYEQYF. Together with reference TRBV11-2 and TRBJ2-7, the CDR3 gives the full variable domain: EAGVAQSPRYKIIEKRQSVAFWCNPISGHATLYWYQQILGQGPKLLIQFQNNGVVDDSQLPKDRFSAERLKGVDSTLKIQPAKLEDSAVYLCASSLGEDAYSYEQYFGPGTRLTVT.

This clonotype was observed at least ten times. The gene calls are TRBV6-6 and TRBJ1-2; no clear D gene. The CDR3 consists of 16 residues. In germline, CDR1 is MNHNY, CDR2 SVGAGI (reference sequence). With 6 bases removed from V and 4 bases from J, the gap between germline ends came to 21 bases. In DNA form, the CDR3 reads TGTGCCAGCAGGGGCCCTTCCGCTAGCTTGCTCTATGGCTACACCTTC. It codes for CASRGPSASLLYGYTF.

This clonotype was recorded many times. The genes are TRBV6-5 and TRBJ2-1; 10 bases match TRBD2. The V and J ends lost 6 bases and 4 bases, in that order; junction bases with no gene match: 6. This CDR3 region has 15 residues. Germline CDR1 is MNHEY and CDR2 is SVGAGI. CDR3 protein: CASSFSGGLYNEQFF. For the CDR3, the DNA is TGTGCCAGCAGCTTTAGCGGGGGGCTATACAATGAGCAGTTCTTC.

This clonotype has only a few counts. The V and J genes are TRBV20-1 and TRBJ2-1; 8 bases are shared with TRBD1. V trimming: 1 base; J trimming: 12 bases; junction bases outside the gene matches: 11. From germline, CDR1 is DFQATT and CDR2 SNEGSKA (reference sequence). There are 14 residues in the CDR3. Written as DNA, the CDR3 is TGCAGTGCTAGAGTTCCCGGACAGGGATCCGGGCAGTTCTTC. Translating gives CSARVPGQGSGQFF.

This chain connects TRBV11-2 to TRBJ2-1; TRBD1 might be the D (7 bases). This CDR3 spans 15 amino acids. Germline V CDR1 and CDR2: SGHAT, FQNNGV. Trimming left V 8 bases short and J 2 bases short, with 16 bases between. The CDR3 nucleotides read TGTGCCAGCCTATTCGGAGGGGGCCCCTACAATGAGCAGTTCTTC. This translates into CASLFGGGPYNEQFF.

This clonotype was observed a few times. The CDR3 nucleotides are TGCAGCGCCAAGACGGGTTTCGGTCAGCCCCAGCATTTT. This codes for CSAKTGFGQPQHF. The rearrangement links TRBV29-1 to TRBJ1-5, with D uncertain. Trimming stripped 7 bases from V and 6 bases from J, with 16 bases between. The CDR3 has 13 residues. Germline assignment: CDR1 SQVTM and CDR2 ANQGSEA. The whole variable domain, remainder taken from reference TRBV29-1 and TRBJ1-5, is SAVISQKPSRDICQRGTSLTIQCQVDSQVTMMFWYRQQPGQSLTLIATANQGSEATYESGFVIDKFPISRPNLTFSTLTVSNMSPEDSSIYLCSAKTGFGQPQHFGDGTRLSIL.

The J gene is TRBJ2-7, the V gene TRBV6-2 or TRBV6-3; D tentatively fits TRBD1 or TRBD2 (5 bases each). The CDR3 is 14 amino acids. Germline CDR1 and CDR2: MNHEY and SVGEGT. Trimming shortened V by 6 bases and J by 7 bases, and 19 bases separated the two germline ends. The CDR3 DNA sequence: TGTGCCAGCAGGGAGACCGGGACCTCCCCGGAGCAGTACTTC. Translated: CASRETGTSPEQYF.

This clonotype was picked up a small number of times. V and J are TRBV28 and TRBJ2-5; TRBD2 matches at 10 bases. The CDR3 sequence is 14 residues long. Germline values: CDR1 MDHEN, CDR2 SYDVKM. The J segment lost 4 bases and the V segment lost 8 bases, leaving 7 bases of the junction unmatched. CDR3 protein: CASRSSGGGETQYF. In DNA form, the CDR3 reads TGTGCCAGCCGCTCTAGCGGGGGAGGAGAGACCCAGTACTTC.

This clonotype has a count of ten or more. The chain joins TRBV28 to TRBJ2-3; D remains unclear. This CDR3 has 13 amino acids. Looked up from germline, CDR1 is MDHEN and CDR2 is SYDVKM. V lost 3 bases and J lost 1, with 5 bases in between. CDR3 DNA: TGTGCCAGCAGTTTCCCGGGCACAGATACGCAGTATTTT. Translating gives CASSFPGTDTQYF.

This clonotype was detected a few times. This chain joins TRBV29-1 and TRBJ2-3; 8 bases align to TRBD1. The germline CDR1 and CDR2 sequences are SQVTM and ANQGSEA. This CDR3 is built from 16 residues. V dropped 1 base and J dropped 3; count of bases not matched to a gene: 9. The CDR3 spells CSVEVWQGAATDTQYF. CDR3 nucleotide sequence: TGCAGCGTTGAAGTGTGGCAGGGGGCCGCGACAGATACGCAGTATTTT.

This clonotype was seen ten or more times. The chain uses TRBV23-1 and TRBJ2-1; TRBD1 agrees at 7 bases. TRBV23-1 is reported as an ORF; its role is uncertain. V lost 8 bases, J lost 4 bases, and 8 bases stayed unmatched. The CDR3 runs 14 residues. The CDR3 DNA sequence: TGCGCCAGCCCCGGGACAGCTTTATACAATGAGCAGTTCTTC. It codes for CASPGTALYNEQFF.

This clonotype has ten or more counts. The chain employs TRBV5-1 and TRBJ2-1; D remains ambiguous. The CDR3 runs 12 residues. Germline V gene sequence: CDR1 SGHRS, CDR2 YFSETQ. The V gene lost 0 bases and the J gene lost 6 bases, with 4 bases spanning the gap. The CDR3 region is CASSLELNEQFF. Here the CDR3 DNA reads TGCGCCAGCAGCTTGGAACTCAATGAGCAGTTCTTC. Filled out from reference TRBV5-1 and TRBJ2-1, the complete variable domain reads KAGVTQTPRYLIKTRGQQVTLSCSPISGHRSVSWYQQTPGQGLQFLFEYFSETQRNKGNFPGRFSGRQFSNSRSEMNVSTLELGDSALYLCASSLELNEQFFGPGTRLTVL.

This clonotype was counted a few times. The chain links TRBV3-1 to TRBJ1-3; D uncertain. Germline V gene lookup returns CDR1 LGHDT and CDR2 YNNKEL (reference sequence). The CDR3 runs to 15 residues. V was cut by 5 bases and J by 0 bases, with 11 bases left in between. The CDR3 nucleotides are TGTGCCAGCAGCTACCTGGGCGACTCTGGAAACACCATATATTTT. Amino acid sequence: CASSYLGDSGNTIYF.

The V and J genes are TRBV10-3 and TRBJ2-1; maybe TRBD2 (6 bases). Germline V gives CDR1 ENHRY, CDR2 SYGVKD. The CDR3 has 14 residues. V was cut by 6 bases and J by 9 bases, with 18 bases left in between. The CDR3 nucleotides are TGTGCCATCAGAGGGGACGGAGGGCGGGTTGAGCAGTTCTTC. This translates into CAIRGDGGRVEQFF.

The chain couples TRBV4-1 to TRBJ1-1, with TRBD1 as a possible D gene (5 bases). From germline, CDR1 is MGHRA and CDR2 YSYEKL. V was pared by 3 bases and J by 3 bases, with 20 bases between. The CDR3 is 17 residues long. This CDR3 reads CASSHTSTDWLDTEAFF. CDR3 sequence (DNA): TGCGCCAGCAGCCATACCTCGACAGACTGGTTAGACACTGAAGCTTTCTTT.

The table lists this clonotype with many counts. The CDR3 coding sequence is TGCGCCAGCAGCGTCGGAACAGGGTATGGACAGCCCCAGCATTTT. Protein sequence: CASSVGTGYGQPQHF. The chain recombines TRBV5-1 with TRBJ1-5, with D maybe TRBD1 (6 bases). V lost 4 bases and J 7 bases, leaving 18 bases between the germline ends. The CDR3 is made up of 15 amino acids. CDR1 is SGHRS, CDR2 YFSETQ, per germline.

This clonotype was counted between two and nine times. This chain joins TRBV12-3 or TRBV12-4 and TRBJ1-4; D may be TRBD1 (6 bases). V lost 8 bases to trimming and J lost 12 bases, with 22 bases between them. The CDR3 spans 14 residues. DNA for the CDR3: TGTGCCAGCGGACCGGGACACGGCGCAAGGGAACTGTTTTTT. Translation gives CASGPGHGARELFF.

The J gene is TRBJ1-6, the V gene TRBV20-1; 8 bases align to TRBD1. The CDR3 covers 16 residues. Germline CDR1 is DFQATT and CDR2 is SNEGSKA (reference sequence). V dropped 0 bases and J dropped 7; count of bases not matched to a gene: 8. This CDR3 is CSAREAGQVGNSPLHF. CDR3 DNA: TGCAGTGCTAGAGAAGCGGGACAGGTCGGCAATTCACCCCTCCACTTT.

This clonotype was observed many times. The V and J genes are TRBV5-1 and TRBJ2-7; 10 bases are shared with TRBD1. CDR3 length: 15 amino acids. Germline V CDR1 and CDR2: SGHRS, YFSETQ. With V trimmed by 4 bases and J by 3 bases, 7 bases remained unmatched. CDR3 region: CASSPGTGVVYEQYF. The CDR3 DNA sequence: TGCGCCAGCAGCCCAGGGACAGGGGTGGTCTACGAGCAGTACTTC.

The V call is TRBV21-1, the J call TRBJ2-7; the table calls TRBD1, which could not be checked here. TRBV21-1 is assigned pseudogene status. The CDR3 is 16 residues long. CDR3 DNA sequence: TGTGCCAGCAGCACCCTCAGGGAAGTGTGGGTCTACGAGCAGTACGTC. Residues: CASSTLREVWVYEQYV.